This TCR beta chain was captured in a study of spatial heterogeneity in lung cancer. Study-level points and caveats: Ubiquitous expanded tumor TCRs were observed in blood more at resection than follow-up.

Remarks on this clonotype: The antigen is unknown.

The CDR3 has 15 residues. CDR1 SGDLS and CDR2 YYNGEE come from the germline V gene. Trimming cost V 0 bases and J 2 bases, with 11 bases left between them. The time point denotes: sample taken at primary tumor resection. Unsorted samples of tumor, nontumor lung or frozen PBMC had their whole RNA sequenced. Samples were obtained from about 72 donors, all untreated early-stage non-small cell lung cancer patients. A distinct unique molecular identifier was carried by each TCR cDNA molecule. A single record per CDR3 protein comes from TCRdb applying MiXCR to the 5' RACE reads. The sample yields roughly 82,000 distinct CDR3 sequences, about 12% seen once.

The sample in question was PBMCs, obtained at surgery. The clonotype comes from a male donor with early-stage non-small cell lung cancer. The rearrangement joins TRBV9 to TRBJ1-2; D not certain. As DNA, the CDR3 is TGTGCCAGCAGCGTAGGTATACCGTCAAACTATGGCTACACCTTC. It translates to CASSVGIPSNYGYTF.